These T cell receptor beta chains were read from a single sample in a study of T cells in Graves' hyperthyroidism and ophthalmopathy. Using its own MiXCR run on the multiplex PCR reads, TCRdb lists one record per CDR3 protein. The repertoire holds some 350,000 distinct CDR3 sequences, with around 13% as singletons. The specimen was blood. These receptor sequences come from a woman aged 40 to 55 with Graves' ophthalmopathy. Each CDR3 is given with its conserved first and last residue. Fields, in order: D gene, V gene, clone size, J gene, CDR3 protein, CDR3 DNA. The D gene is left open where the match is weak. A clone size is listed for some rows: how often the clone was seen (once, few, many), or a class if it is expanded.

>.|TRBV6-2/TRBV6-3|.|TRBJ2-7
CASSYYLREPYF
TGTGCCAGCAGTTACTACCTCAGGGAGCCGTACTTC
>.|TRBV6-1|many|TRBJ2-7
CASRVRYEQYF
TGTGCCAGCAGGGTTCGCTACGAGCAGTACTTC
>TRBD2|TRBV20-1|many|TRBJ2-5
CSAPSTSDLAGSRETQYF
TGCAGTGCCCCCTCGACCTCGGACCTAGCGGGATCGCGGGAGACCCAGTACTTC
>.|TRBV2|many|TRBJ1-2
CASSEKRGYGYTF
TGTGCCAGCAGTGAAAAACGGGGCTATGGCTACACCTTC
>.|TRBV11-2|.|TRBJ2-1
CASSFLGFSYNEQFF
TGTGCCAGCAGCTTTCTGGGGTTTTCCTACAATGAGCAGTTCTTC
>TRBD2|TRBV13|many|TRBJ2-7
CASSSRTSGGLYEQYF
TGTGCCAGCAGCAGCCGGACTAGCGGGGGGTTGTACGAGCAGTACTTC
>TRBD2|TRBV7-2|many|TRBJ2-5
CASSGASGGIATQYF
TGTGCCAGCAGCGGGGCTAGCGGGGGGATCGCGACCCAGTACTTC
>.|TRBV20-1|many|TRBJ2-5
CSAIRREKTETQYF
TGCAGTGCTATACGACGGGAGAAGACTGAGACCCAGTACTTC
>.|TRBV10-2|many|TRBJ1-2
CASSQQKANYGYTF
TGCGCCAGCAGTCAACAGAAAGCTAACTATGGCTACACCTTC
>.|TRBV6-2/TRBV6-3|many|TRBJ2-1
CASSYSMGNEQFF
TGTGCCAGCAGTTACTCGATGGGGAATGAGCAGTTCTTC
>.|TRBV11-2|many|TRBJ1-2
CASSKTGLDGYTF
TGTGCCAGCAGCAAAACAGGTTTGGATGGCTACACCTTC
>.|TRBV7-9|many|TRBJ2-3
CASSSRFGTQYF
TGTGCCAGCAGCTCCCGGTTTGGTACGCAGTATTTT
>.|TRBV20-1|few|TRBJ1-6
CSALTRMGNSPLHF
TGCAGTGCCCTGACAAGGATGGGAAATTCACCCCTCCACTTT
>.|TRBV9|few|TRBJ2-2
CASSVAGGRGTGELFF
TGTGCCAGCAGCGTAGCCGGGGGACGGGGCACCGGGGAGCTGTTTTTT
>TRBD2|TRBV28|many|TRBJ2-3
CASSQPSPGGPHTQYF
TGTGCCAGCAGCCAACCTTCTCCGGGAGGGCCACATACGCAGTATTTT
>.|TRBV6-1|.|TRBJ1-6
CASSEYPSSYNSPLHF
TGTGCCAGCAGTGAATATCCCAGCTCCTATAATTCACCCCTCCACTTT
>TRBD2|TRBV20-1|.|TRBJ2-1
CSASQGGNNLAEQFF
TGCAGTGCTAGCCAGGGAGGGAATAACCTAGCCGAGCAGTTCTTC
>.|TRBV5-4|.|TRBJ2-5
CASSPLPGPETQYF
TGTGCCAGCAGCCCCCTACCAGGACCAGAGACCCAGTACTTC
>.|TRBV7-9|many|TRBJ2-3
CASSLVDTQYF
TGTGCCAGCAGCTTAGTAGATACGCAGTATTTT
>.|TRBV19|many|TRBJ1-1
CASSRSWGRAEAFF
TGTGCCAGTAGCCGATCGTGGGGGCGAGCTGAAGCTTTCTTT
>TRBD2|TRBV20-1|many|TRBJ2-3
CSASLRTSGTDTQYF
TGCAGTGCTAGTCTGCGGACTAGCGGCACAGATACGCAGTATTTT
>TRBD1|TRBV13|many|TRBJ2-5
CASSGRQGGETQYF
TGTGCCAGCAGCGGACGACAGGGGGGGGAGACCCAGTACTTC
>.|TRBV5-1|.|TRBJ2-1
CASSLGGALYNEQFF
TGCGCCAGCAGCTTGGGGGGGGCCTTATACAATGAGCAGTTCTTC
>TRBD2|TRBV28|.|TRBJ2-2
CASRGAGELFF
TGTGCCAGCCGGGGGGCCGGGGAGCTGTTTTTT
>TRBD2|TRBV30|.|TRBJ2-1
CAWNLAASYNEQFF
TGTGCCTGGAATCTAGCGGCCTCCTACAATGAGCAGTTCTTC
>TRBD2|TRBV6-1|many|TRBJ2-1
CASSDEVLAGVANEQFF
TGTGCCAGCAGTGATGAGGTTCTAGCGGGAGTCGCCAATGAGCAGTTCTTC
>TRBD1|TRBV9|.|TRBJ2-1
CASSPPTPGQVGNEQFF
TGTGCCAGCAGCCCGCCCACACCGGGACAGGTAGGCAATGAGCAGTTCTTC
>.|TRBV6-1|many|TRBJ1-6
CASSHLTGLNSPLHF
TGTGCCAGCAGTCACCTCACAGGACTTAATTCACCCCTCCACTTT
>.|TRBV30|.|TRBJ1-5
CAWSTRSLTSDQPQHF
TGTGCCTGGAGTACCCGGTCCCTAACTTCCGATCAGCCCCAGCATTTT
>TRBD1|TRBV25-1|many|TRBJ1-1
CASSAQGVVAEAFF
TGTGCCAGCAGTGCACAGGGGGTTGTCGCTGAAGCTTTCTTT
>.|TRBV28|.|TRBJ2-3
CASSSQWEAVTDTQYF
TGTGCCAGCAGTTCCCAGTGGGAGGCGGTCACAGATACGCAGTATTTT
>.|TRBV5-6|.|TRBJ1-1
CATPFEFPGDLNTEAFF
TGTGCCACCCCATTCGAGTTTCCCGGGGATCTGAACACTGAAGCTTTCTTT
>.|TRBV30|many|TRBJ2-1
CAWSYGSRNEQFF
TGTGCCTGGAGCTACGGGAGCAGGAATGAGCAGTTCTTC
>TRBD2|TRBV3-1|many|TRBJ2-4
CASSQSSGRVDIQYF
TGTGCCAGCAGCCAAAGTAGCGGGAGGGTCGACATTCAGTACTTC
>.|TRBV12-3/TRBV12-4|many|TRBJ1-1
CASSYTVMNTEAFF
TGTGCCAGCAGCTATACAGTGATGAACACTGAAGCTTTCTTT
>TRBD2|TRBV18|few|TRBJ2-7
CASSLRTSGRTYEQYF
TGTGCCAGCTCACTCCGGACTAGCGGGAGAACCTACGAGCAGTACTTC
>.|TRBV18|many|TRBJ2-7
CASSLQTASYEQYF
TGTGCCAGCTCACTACAGACAGCCTCCTACGAGCAGTACTTC
>.|TRBV28|many|TRBJ2-5
CASKGNQETQYF
TGTGCCAGCAAGGGCAACCAAGAGACCCAGTACTTC
>TRBD2|TRBV5-1|many|TRBJ2-1
CASRPRSGGAGNEQFF
TGCGCCAGCAGGCCCCGAAGCGGGGGGGCTGGCAATGAGCAGTTCTTC
>.|TRBV7-2|many|TRBJ2-3
CASSLSGGDDTQYF
TGTGCCAGCAGCTTAAGTGGTGGCGATGATACGCAGTATTTT
>.|TRBV12-3/TRBV12-4|.|TRBJ2-5
CASSLAPRLEHF
TGTGCCAGCAGTTTAGCGCCCAGACTTGAGCACTTC
>TRBD1|TRBV5-6|many|TRBJ1-6
CASSLYRGFGNSPLHF
TGTGCCAGCAGCTTGTACAGGGGGTTTGGTAATTCACCCCTCCACTTT
>TRBD1|TRBV6-1|.|TRBJ2-2
CASSTGTGELNTGELFF
TGTGCCAGCAGTACCGGGACAGGGGAACTTAACACCGGGGAGCTGTTTTTT
>TRBD1|TRBV19|.|TRBJ1-2
CASSTSLGQEWYGYTF
TGTGCCAGTAGTACATCGTTAGGACAGGAATGGTATGGCTACACCTTC
>.|TRBV2|many|TRBJ2-7
CATRTDSYEQYF
TGTGCCACTAGGACTGACTCCTACGAGCAGTACTTC
>TRBD1|TRBV6-5|many|TRBJ1-5
CASSYSSTGASPQHF
TGTGCCAGCAGTTACTCGTCGACAGGGGCTTCGCCCCAGCATTTT
>TRBD2|TRBV19|few|TRBJ2-5
CASSKLAGFETQYF
TGTGCCAGTAGTAAACTAGCGGGGTTCGAGACCCAGTACTTC
>.|TRBV5-1|few|TRBJ1-6
CASSLTVESPLHF
TGCGCCAGCAGCTTGACAGTAGAGTCACCCCTCCACTTT
>TRBD1|TRBV28|.|TRBJ2-1
CASRTGTGLFF
TGTGCCAGCAGAACCGGGACAGGGCTGTTCTTC
>.|TRBV20-1|few|TRBJ1-3
CSARDWRELSGNTIYF
TGCAGTGCTAGAGATTGGCGGGAACTCTCTGGAAACACCATATATTTT
>.|TRBV7-9|.|TRBJ2-3
CATVRPREDTQYF
TGTGCCACGGTCCGGCCGCGGGAAGATACGCAGTATTTT
>TRBD1|TRBV28|.|TRBJ1-5
CASSLGDRDYQPQHF
TGTGCCAGCAGTTTAGGGGACAGGGACTATCAGCCCCAGCATTTT
>.|TRBV6-1|many|TRBJ1-6
CASRLAEIYNSPLHF
TGTGCCAGCAGGTTGGCAGAGATCTATAATTCACCCCTCCACTTT
>.|TRBV29-1|many|TRBJ2-5
CSVAMDETQYF
TGCAGCGTTGCGATGGATGAGACCCAGTACTTC
>.|TRBV18|few|TRBJ1-6
CASSPLDNSPLHF
TGTGCCAGCTCACCATTGGACAATTCACCCCTCCACTTT
>.|TRBV29-1|many|TRBJ2-7
CSVEAGLGQYF
TGCAGCGTTGAAGCAGGTCTAGGGCAGTACTTC
>TRBD2|TRBV5-6|few|TRBJ2-3
CASSLDGRADTQYF
TGTGCCAGCAGCTTGGATGGGAGGGCAGATACGCAGTATTTT
>.|TRBV20-1|.|TRBJ1-2
CSASWGGEANYGYTF
TGCAGTGCTAGCTGGGGGGGGGAGGCTAACTATGGCTACACCTTC
>.|TRBV6-1|many|TRBJ1-6
CASSWQEGDSPLHF
TGTGCCAGCAGTTGGCAGGAGGGTGATTCACCCCTCCACTTT